This T cell receptor beta chain was sequenced during a study of T cell responses to AZD1222 COVID-19 vaccine. Overall study context: Second-dose schedules of about 4 or about 12 weeks were combined. Points from the study as a whole: The study identified only five or six AZD1222 recipients as seropositive at baseline. Repertoire sampling happened only post peak T cell response. Spike-specific TCR breadth rose after two AZD1222 doses, and depth rose as well.

Repertoires were generated with immunoSEQ multiplex PCR, while TCRdb's copy carries only in-frame clones and drops some. Among over 100,000 clones, nearly 90% were seen once, and the ten largest hold more than 15%. Turning to this clone: The antigen remains unidentified.

This sample comprised peripheral blood, obtained on day 0 of AZD1222 vaccination. The TCR sequence derives from an adult in good health.

As DNA, the CDR3 is TGCGCCAGCAGCTCGTTAGCGGGAGGGCGCCTCGGGACCTACAATGAGCAGTTCTTC. Its protein product is CASSSLAGGRLGTYNEQFF. The V and J genes are TRBV5-1 and TRBJ2-1, with 11 bases lining up with TRBD2. There are 19 residues in the CDR3. Germline assignment: CDR1 SGHRS and CDR2 YFSETQ. After removal of 3 bases from V and 2 bases from J, the junction contained 13 bases not matched to a gene.